The TCR beta chain described here comes from a study of siplizumab effects on memory and regulatory T cells. V was clipped by 6 bases and J by 3 bases; unmatched bases: 7. CDR1 and CDR2 (germline): MNHEY, SMNVEV (reference sequence). The CDR3 runs to 15 residues. Here immunoSEQ multiplex PCR was the method, and the copy in TCRdb shows in-frame clones only, minus some. This repertoire shows some 62,000 clones, 75% to 90% found once; its top ten account for roughly 3.8%. Points from the study as a whole: A mean of approximately 70% of mappable alloreactive CD4+ clones were Treg-derived with siplizumab, compared with roughly 25% in controls.

Comments on this clone: Its specificity is not known.

Material for sequencing was memory CD4+ T cells sorted from blood. The rearrangement links TRBV27 to TRBJ2-7, with 11 bases that match TRBD1. This TCR was recovered from a human donor in good health. CDR3 nucleotides: TGTGCCAGCAGACTGGGACAGGGGGTAATCTACGAGCAGTACTTC. Translated: CASRLGQGVIYEQYF.